Sequencing of this TCR beta chain was carried out in a study of blood T cell repertoires in COVID-19. Study details: Italy, Spain and the United States were the sources of the convalescent and acute COVID-19 samples. Sources were T cells, B-cell-depleted T cells, or PBMCs; the material itself was cDNA or gDNA.

The CDR3 has 18 amino acids. Unmatched junction bases numbered 15, after V lost 4 bases and J lost 8 bases. The germline V gene has CDR1 KGHDR and CDR2 SFDVKD. In the authors' workflow: Estimation of nucleated cell counts was performed using reference gene primer amplification. Libraries were prepared by immunoSEQ multiplex PCR; TCRdb keeps only in-frame clonotypes and omits some of them. Clone size and the V and J calls come from that table; the DNA yielded D and trimming. The table records under 350,000 clones, under 90% of them present only once. The sample consisted of peripheral blood. The sequence derives from a man between 45 and 60 years old with acute or convalescent COVID-19. V usage is TRBV24-1 and J usage is TRBJ2-1; 11 bases are a match to TRBD1. DNA of the CDR3: TGTGCCACCAGTGACCCAACGAGACCGGGACAGGGGGTCCATGAGCAGTTCTTC. This sequence encodes CATSDPTRPGQGVHEQFF.